What follows is one T cell receptor beta chain and its context. The antigen it recognizes is unknown. The sample holds no much larger clone one base away, and base qualities are not on file. Each donor gave one peripheral blood draw, around 100 mL on average, collected into heparinised tubes. A BD FACSAria II and a panel including CD45RO, CCR7, CD25, CD127, CD95 and CD27 were used to sort naive, central memory, regulatory and stem cell-like memory CD4+ T cells. A purity above 95% was achieved for all sorted populations. PBMCs were separated immediately by Lymphoprep density gradient centrifugation and were stained directly, without being cultured. So that batch effects would be minimized, each experiment stained and sorted samples in pairs, pairing one healthy donor with one patient. These data belong to a study of beta chain features in type 1 diabetes (dated by TCRdb to the late 2010s). As for the study more broadly: Mean age, gender distribution, total cell number and subset yield were not different between patients and healthy donors. Across all samples, some 110,000,000 sorted cells were examined, and cell number per subset correlated strongly with RNA yield. Naive and central memory subsets were obtained from all 30 or so donors, but regulatory and stem cell-like memory subsets were isolated from only 8 patients and roughly eight healthy donors. In the study, recently diagnosed type 1 diabetes patients and matched healthy donors were compared on the TCRB repertoires of their sorted circulating CD4+ T cell subsets.

All of the isolated RNA was reverse transcribed with the High Capacity cDNA Reverse Transcription Kit, so expressed TCRB transcripts were sequenced. Deep immunoSEQ sequencing was applied to naive, central memory and regulatory T cell samples, giving an average of approximately 3.8 million total reads per sample. After sorted cells were lysed in RLT buffer, RNA was extracted with DNase-treated RNeasy Micro or Mini kits, with the choice depending on cell number. To prevent cross-contamination, every cell subset was processed on its own, while patient and healthy donor samples were processed together. Using the immunoSEQ multiplex PCR, TCRB sequences were amplified from cDNA into 87-bp fragments spanning the CDR3 region. Sequencing of the amplicons was done on the Illumina HiSeq platform. The paper's processing steps were these. Synthetic template baselines were used to correct PCR bias computationally, reads within Hamming distance 2 were collapsed, and singletons that could not be merged were discarded. By aligning reads against IMGT, V, D and J genes, CDR3 length, and insertions or deletions at six rearrangement sites were assigned. Clonotype counts were normalized to sorted cell number within each subset before computing true diversity and Gini coefficients with the tcR R package. The overlap coefficient, calculated on TCRB nucleotide sequences, was used to measure repertoire sharing. Out-of-frame TCRB sequences from naive cells were analyzed to stand in for the pre-selection repertoire. The immuneACCESS repertoire file appears here via TCRdb, limited to in-frame rearrangements. These files lack a portion of the clones; in checked studies, under half of the deficit traces to unresolved V genes, and the cause of the others is not known. From that table come the V and J calls and clone size; the DNA was used to work out D and trimming. This sample holds hundreds of thousands of clones; more than 9.5% were observed only once. The ten largest account for around 0.015% of the sample.

Including the terminal cysteine and phenylalanine, the CDR3 comprises 15 residues. The read is trimmed to its CDR3 DNA, 45 bases read in frame from base 1. Trimming removed 6 bases from V and 5 bases from J; the gene matches leave 5 bases unexplained. Based on the germline V gene (reference sequence), the CDR1 and CDR2 sequences are MNHNY and SVGAGI. The full study reports these points: In all four CD4+ subsets, TCRB CDR3 length was moderately but significantly shorter in type 1 diabetes patients. Sequencing cDNA rather than genomic DNA could over-represent highly expressing activated cells, although activation and CD3 levels did not differ between groups. At VDJ recombination sites, patients with type 1 diabetes made fewer insertions and deleted more nucleotides, a pattern implying thymic rearrangement abnormalities. Naive, central memory and regulatory TCRB repertoires appeared to be more alike among patients than among healthy donors. Shorter templates might be favored by PCR, yet because patient and control samples were amplified and corrected together, any such skew would affect both groups equally. Because small numbers of individuals were included in the HLA sub-analyses, any influence of HLA type on TCRB rearrangement was left unresolved.

The receptor chain draws on TRBV6-6 and TRBJ2-1; 12 bases in the junction line up with TRBD2. This receptor was identified in a woman in her twenties or thirties in good health. The sequenced sample consisted of naive CD4+ T cells from blood. Interpreted using the paper, the cell subset or site label stands for: true naive CD4+ T cells. The DNA sequence follows: TGTGCCAGCAGCCCTAGCGGGAGGGCCGACAATGAGCAGTTCTTC. This is translated as CASSPSGRADNEQFF.